A single sample is the source of the 29 T cell receptor beta chains below, sequenced in a study of blood T cell repertoires in COVID-19. The assay was immunoSEQ multiplex PCR, and TCRdb's table has in-frame clones only and misses some. The table has around 55,000 clones, approximately 91% seen once. Sequencing was performed on peripheral blood. The receptors come from a man aged 60-69 years with active COVID-19.

The rearrangement uses TRBV10-2 and TRBJ2-1; 10 bases are shared with TRBD2. This CDR3 spans 14 amino acids. Germline trimming cut 10 bases from V and 4 bases from J; bases unmatched to any gene: 7. Germline assignment: CDR1 WSHSY and CDR2 SAAADI. CDR3 sequence: CATAGTSVYNEQFF. CDR3 nucleotides: TGCGCCACTGCCGGGACTAGCGTATACAATGAGCAGTTCTTC.

The chain combines TRBV27 with TRBJ1-2; 8 nucleotides match TRBD1. The V gene end was trimmed by 1 base and the J gene end by 4 bases; junction bases not matched to a gene: 5. The germline V gene encodes CDR1 MNHEY and CDR2 SMNVEV (reference sequence). The CDR3 is 15 residues long. The CDR3 nucleotides read TGTGCCAGCAGTTTATTTCCAGGGGGCGTCTATGGCTACACCTTC. It is translated as CASSLFPGGVYGYTF.

This chain uses TRBV7-2 with TRBJ1-6, with D possibly TRBD1 on 6 matching bases. The length of the CDR3 is 16 residues. Looked up from germline, CDR1 is SGHTA and CDR2 is FQGNSA. Trimming left V 3 bases short and J 0 bases short, with 9 bases between. The CDR3 here is CASSFTGSSYNSPLHF. CDR3 nucleotides: TGTGCCAGCAGCTTTACAGGGAGCTCCTATAATTCACCCCTCCACTTT.

The rearrangement uses TRBV7-9 and TRBJ1-2; weak D call: TRBD1 (6 bases). The CDR3 runs 15 residues. Trimming took off 10 bases at V and 1 base at J, with 19 bases between the two ends. Germline V gene data show CDR1 as SEHNR and CDR2 as FQNEAQ (reference sequence). The DNA of the CDR3 is TGTGCCACTACTATTTCACAACAGGGTAACTATGGCTACACCTTC. Protein: CATTISQQGNYGYTF.

This rearrangement joins TRBV7-3 to TRBJ2-1, with D tentatively TRBD2 (5 bases). The V and J ends lost 0 bases and 2 bases respectively, with 11 bases between them. Germline lookup yields CDR1 SGHTA and CDR2 FQGTGA. The CDR3 length is 16 residues. The CDR3 coding sequence is TGTGCCAGCAGCTTAACGGCGGGTAGCACCTACAATGAGCAGTTCTTC. Protein sequence: CASSLTAGSTYNEQFF.

J is TRBJ2-1 and V is TRBV7-8; 8 bases match TRBD2. J was trimmed by 0 bases and V by 5 bases; bases with no gene match: 9. The CDR3 runs to 17 residues. Germline loops: CDR1 SGHVS, CDR2 FQNEAQ. The CDR3: CASSLGRGTRSYNEQFF. CDR3 nucleotide sequence: TGTGCCAGCAGCCTCGGGAGGGGCACCCGCTCCTACAATGAGCAGTTCTTC.

The chain employs TRBV11-2 and TRBJ2-7, with D unresolved. The V end was cut by 0 bases, the J end by 5 bases, with 5 bases between. The CDR3 extends over 12 amino acids. Germline assignment: CDR1 SGHAT and CDR2 FQNNGV. The CDR3 DNA reads TGTGCCAGCAGCTTAGATCGTGACGAGCAGTACTTC. Translating it yields CASSLDRDEQYF.

The chain is built from TRBV10-1 and TRBJ2-3; TRBD2 matches at 10 bases. V lost 3 bases to trimming and J lost 5 bases; unmatched junction nucleotides: 2. CDR3 length equals 14 residues. Looked up from germline, CDR1 is WNHNN and CDR2 is SYGVQD (reference sequence). As DNA, the CDR3 is TGCGCCAGCAGTGAACCTAGCGGGAGAGATACGCAGTATTTT. It codes for CASSEPSGRDTQYF.

This clone has just one count. The chain combines TRBV28 with TRBJ2-7; 10 bases align to TRBD2. Looked up from germline, CDR1 is MDHEN and CDR2 is SYDVKM. V was pared by 2 bases and J by 3 bases, with 16 bases of the junction left unmatched. This CDR3 region has 19 residues. As DNA, the CDR3 is TGTGCCAGCAGTTTAAGTAGGTGGGCTAGCGGGAGTATTAGCTACGAGCAGTACTTC. Residues: CASSLSRWASGSISYEQYF. The full variable domain, with the rest looked up from reference TRBV28 and TRBJ2-7, is DVKVTQSSRYLVKRTGEKVFLECVQDMDHENMFWYRQDPGLGLRLIYFSYDVKMKEKGDIPEGYSVSREKKERFSLILESASTNQTSMYLCASSLSRWASGSISYEQYFGPGTRLTVT.

The chain joins TRBV10-1 to TRBJ2-1; TRBD2 matches 8 bases. The CDR3 length is 15 residues. The ends lost 2 bases at V and 9 bases at J; junction bases unmatched: 9. CDR1 is WNHNN, CDR2 SYGVQD, per germline (reference sequence). The CDR3 here is CASSEMLAGDGEQFF. Here the CDR3 DNA reads TGCGCCAGCAGTGAGATGCTAGCGGGTGATGGTGAGCAGTTCTTC.

The chain joins TRBV5-1 to TRBJ2-1; D possibly corresponds to TRBD2 (7 bases). Trimming cost V 4 bases and J 6 bases, with 17 bases left between them. CDR3 length: 15 amino acids. The V gene's germline CDR1 is SGHRS and CDR2 YFSETQ. The CDR3 protein is CASSPLWEGGNEQFF. In nucleotides, the CDR3 is TGCGCCAGCAGCCCCCTCTGGGAGGGGGGCAATGAGCAGTTCTTC.

The genes are TRBV30 and TRBJ2-7; 7 bases agree with TRBD2. The germline V gene encodes CDR1 GTSNPN and CDR2 SVGIG (reference sequence). J lost 1 base, V lost 3 bases, and 6 bases had no gene match. The CDR3 is 14 residues long. The CDR3 loop reads CAWSPPGRSYEQYF. In nucleotides, the CDR3 is TGTGCCTGGAGCCCCCCCGGGAGGTCCTACGAGCAGTACTTC.

V is TRBV9 and J is TRBJ2-2; the match to TRBD2 covers 7 bases. The germline gives CDR1 SGDLS, CDR2 YYNGEE. The V and J ends lost 0 bases and 7 bases, in that order; junction bases with no gene match: 9. CDR3 size: 16 residues. The CDR3, as DNA: TGTGCCAGCAGCGTAGTTGAGACTAGCTTCGTCGGGGAGCTGTTTTTT. It is translated as CASSVVETSFVGELFF.

The rearrangement links TRBV4-1 to TRBJ2-6; no firm D call. This CDR3 region has 13 residues. V was cut by 3 bases and J by 7 bases, with 7 bases left in between. Germline V gene sequence: CDR1 MGHRA, CDR2 YSYEKL. The CDR3 reads CASSHVHANVLTF. CDR3 DNA: TGCGCCAGCAGCCATGTACATGCCAACGTCCTGACTTTC.

This chain joins TRBV29-1 and TRBJ1-2; TRBD1 aligns across 8 bases. CDR1 is SQVTM and CDR2 is ANQGSEA in the germline V gene. J lost 6 bases, V lost 3 bases, and 3 bases had no gene match. The CDR3 runs to 12 residues. The CDR3 nucleotides are TGCAGCGTTGATAAGACAGGGGATGGCTACACCTTC. Its protein is CSVDKTGDGYTF.

CDR3 bases: TGTGCCAGCAGTGAGGGACAGGGGTTAGAGACCCAGTACTTC. Its translation is CASSEGQGLETQYF. This chain uses TRBV2 with TRBJ2-5; 10 nucleotides align to TRBD1. Germline CDR1 SNHLY, CDR2 FYNNEI. The V segment lost 3 bases and the J segment 4 bases; nucleotides outside the gene matches: 2. CDR3 length: 14 amino acids. Full variable domain (missing parts from reference TRBV2 and TRBJ2-5): EPEVTQTPSHQVTQMGQEVILRCVPISNHLYFYWYRQILGQKVEFLVSFYNNEISEKSEIFDDQFSVERPDGSNFTLKIRSTKLEDSAMYFCASSEGQGLETQYFGPGTRLLVL.

The rearrangement links TRBV4-1 to TRBJ2-1, with 8 bases lining up with TRBD2. Per germline, CDR1 MGHRA and CDR2 YSYEKL. CDR3 size: 17 residues. V shed 1 base, J shed 3 bases, and the junction held 8 bases outside the gene matches. This CDR3 reads CASSQGPAGVLYNEQFF. CDR3 DNA: TGCGCCAGCAGCCAAGGTCCAGCGGGAGTTCTCTACAATGAGCAGTTCTTC.

This chain links TRBV3-1 (or the pseudogene TRBV3-2) with TRBJ1-5; D remains unclear. V lost 1 base and J 1 base, leaving 8 bases between the germline ends. The CDR3 covers 15 residues. CDR1 is LGHDT, CDR2 YNNKEL, per germline (reference sequence). The CDR3 nucleotides read TGTGCCAGCAGCCAAGGCTTTCAGAGCAATCAGCCCCAGCATTTT. This encodes CASSQGFQSNQPQHF.

This sequence joins TRBV4-1 and TRBJ2-5; 7 nucleotides align to TRBD2. The CDR3 sequence is 14 residues long. CDR1 and CDR2 (germline): MGHRA, YSYEKL. The V gene end was trimmed by 2 bases and the J gene end by 4 bases; junction bases not matched to a gene: 4. DNA for the CDR3: TGCGCCAGCAGCCAAACAATAGCGGGAGAGACCCAGTACTTC. Residues: CASSQTIAGETQYF.

The DNA of the CDR3 is TGTGCCAGTAGTCAGGGTAGGGCTGAAGCTTTCTTT. This sequence encodes CASSQGRAEAFF. This chain links TRBV19 with TRBJ1-1; TRBD1 might be the D (5 bases). The CDR3 is made up of 12 amino acids. The germline V and J ends were trimmed by 5 bases and 6 bases, with 10 bases remaining between them. Looked up from germline, CDR1 is LNHDA and CDR2 is SQIVND (reference sequence).

This chain connects TRBV24-1 to TRBJ2-3; 14 nucleotides agree with TRBD2. Germline V gene sequence: CDR1 KGHDR, CDR2 SFDVKD. CDR3 length: 16 amino acids. Losses at the gene ends were 5 bases for V and 3 bases for J; bases not matched to a gene: 3. The CDR3 coding sequence is TGTGCCACCAGTGGGGGACTAGCGGGAGATACAGATACGCAGTATTTT. Protein: CATSGGLAGDTDTQYF.

V and J are TRBV4-1 and TRBJ2-1, with a weak D call TRBD2 (5 bases). Germline values: CDR1 MGHRA, CDR2 YSYEKL. V gave up 1 base and J gave up 6 bases, with 10 bases separating them. CDR3 length equals 14 residues. The DNA of the CDR3 is TGCGCCAGCAGCCAAGTGCGGGTCGGCAATGAGCAGTTCTTC. Its translation: CASSQVRVGNEQFF.

The chain is built from TRBV7-3 and TRBJ1-2; perhaps TRBD1 as D (6 bases). The CDR3 has 15 residues. Germline V gene lookup returns CDR1 SGHTA and CDR2 FQGTGA. With 2 bases removed from V and 0 bases from J, the gap between germline ends came to 10 bases. The CDR3 is CASSLGQGTNYGYTF. The CDR3 nucleotides read TGTGCCAGCAGCTTAGGGCAGGGGACTAACTATGGCTACACCTTC.

This chain connects TRBV7-3 to TRBJ2-7; weak D call: TRBD2 (7 bases). CDR3 length: 15 residues. In germline, CDR1 is SGHTA, CDR2 FQGTGA. The V gene lost 2 bases and the J gene lost 0 bases, with 11 bases spanning the gap. The CDR3 reads CASSLSGGLSYEQYF. Here the CDR3 DNA reads TGTGCCAGCAGCTTATCGGGGGGCCTCTCCTACGAGCAGTACTTC.

The rearrangement joins TRBV7-6 to TRBJ2-4, with 11 bases aligning to TRBD2. Germline CDR1 SGHVS, CDR2 FNYEAQ. CDR3 length: 21 amino acids. With V trimmed by 0 bases and J by 0 bases, 13 bases remained unmatched. The CDR3 DNA is TGTGCCAGCAGCTTAGCCCCCCCTAGCGGGAGGTACCTCATAGCCAAAAACATTCAGTACTTC. It codes for CASSLAPPSGRYLIAKNIQYF.

The chain couples TRBV18 to TRBJ2-3; TRBD1 aligns across 7 bases. Germline lookup yields CDR1 KGHSH and CDR2 LQKENI. The CDR3 runs to 15 residues. Unmatched junction bases numbered 6, after V lost 3 bases and J lost 3 bases. CDR3 coding DNA: TGTGCCAGCTCACCCGGACAGGCGACAACAGATACGCAGTATTTT. This gives the protein CASSPGQATTDTQYF.

The chain links TRBV29-1 to TRBJ2-2; perhaps TRBD1 as D (5 bases). Germline assignment: CDR1 SQVTM and CDR2 ANQGSEA. The CDR3 sequence is 13 residues long. With 7 bases removed from V and 1 base from J, the gap between germline ends came to 10 bases. In DNA form, the CDR3 reads TGCAGCGGGGCTGACAGGAACACCGGGGAGCTGTTTTTT. As protein: CSGADRNTGELFF.

The rearrangement links TRBV10-2 to TRBJ2-7, with D perhaps matching TRBD2 (6 bases). Trimming removed 3 bases at V and 4 bases at J, with 10 bases between. The CDR3 extends over 13 amino acids. In germline, CDR1 is WSHSY, CDR2 SAAADI. In DNA, the CDR3 is TGCGCCAGCAGTGACGGGAGAGGTTACGAGCAGTACTTC. The encoded protein is CASSDGRGYEQYF.

The genes are TRBV3-1 (or the pseudogene TRBV3-2) and TRBJ1-5; 12 bases match TRBD1. The V gene end was trimmed by 4 bases and the J gene end by 3 bases; junction bases not matched to a gene: 4. Germline CDR1 and CDR2: LGHDT and YNNKEL (reference sequence). The CDR3 covers 16 residues. In DNA, the CDR3 is TGTGCCAGCAGCCTCGGGACAGGGGGCAACAATCAGCCCCAGCATTTT. This sequence encodes CASSLGTGGNNQPQHF.